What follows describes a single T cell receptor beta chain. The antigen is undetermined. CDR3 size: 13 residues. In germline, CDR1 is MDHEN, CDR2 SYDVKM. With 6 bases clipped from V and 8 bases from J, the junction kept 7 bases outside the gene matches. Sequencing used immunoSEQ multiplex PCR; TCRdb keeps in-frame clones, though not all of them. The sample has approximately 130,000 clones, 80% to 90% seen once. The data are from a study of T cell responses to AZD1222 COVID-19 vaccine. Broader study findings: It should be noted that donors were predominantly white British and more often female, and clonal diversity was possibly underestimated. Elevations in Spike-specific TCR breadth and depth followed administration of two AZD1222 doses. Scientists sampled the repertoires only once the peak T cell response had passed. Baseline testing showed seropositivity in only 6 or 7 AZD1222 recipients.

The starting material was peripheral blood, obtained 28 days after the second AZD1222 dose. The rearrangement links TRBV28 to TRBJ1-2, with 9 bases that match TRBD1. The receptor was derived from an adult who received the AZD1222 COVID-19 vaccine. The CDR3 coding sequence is TGTGCCAGCAGAGTGGGACAGGGTGACGGCTACACCTTC. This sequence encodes CASRVGQGDGYTF.